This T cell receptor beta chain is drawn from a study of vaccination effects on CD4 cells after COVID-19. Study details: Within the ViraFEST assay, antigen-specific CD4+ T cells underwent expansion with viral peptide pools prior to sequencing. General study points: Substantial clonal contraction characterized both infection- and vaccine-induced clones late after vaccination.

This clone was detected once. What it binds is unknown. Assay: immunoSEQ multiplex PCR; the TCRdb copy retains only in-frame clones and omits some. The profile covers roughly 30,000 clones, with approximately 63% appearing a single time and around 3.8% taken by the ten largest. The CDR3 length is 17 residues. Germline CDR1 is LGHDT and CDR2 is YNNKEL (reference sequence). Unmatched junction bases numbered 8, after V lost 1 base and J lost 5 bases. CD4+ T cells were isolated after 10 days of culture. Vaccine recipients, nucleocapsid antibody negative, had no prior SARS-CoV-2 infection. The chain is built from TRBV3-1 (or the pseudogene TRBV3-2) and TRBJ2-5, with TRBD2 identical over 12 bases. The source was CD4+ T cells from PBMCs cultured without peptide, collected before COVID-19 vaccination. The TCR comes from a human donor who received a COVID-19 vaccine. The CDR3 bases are TGTGCCAGCAGCCAAGGGCTAGCGGGAGGGCCCGCGGAGACCCAGTACTTC. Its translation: CASSQGLAGGPAETQYF.